Listed below are T cell receptor beta chains from one sample, sequenced in a study of long-term antiretroviral therapy in people with HIV. The protocol was immunoSEQ multiplex PCR, while the TCRdb copy is restricted to in-frame clones and leaves out a portion. The sample consists of some 35,000 clones, 60% to 75% of them appearing once. The source material was unsorted PBMCs, sampled 3 years after starting antiretroviral therapy. These receptors were obtained from a man aged 50-60 years with HIV. CDR3s include the opening cysteine and the closing phenylalanine or tryptophan. The order of the fields is clone size, J gene, V gene, D gene, CDR3 DNA, CDR3 protein. D genes are given only for firm matches. The size entry is marked missing in some rows and otherwise reads once, few, many or a size class.

size: .; J: TRBJ2-3; V: TRBV27; D: TRBD2; DNA: TGTGCCAGCAGTTTATTTGCGGGGGTCGCAGATACGCAGTATTTT; CDR3: CASSLFAGVADTQYF
size: .; J: TRBJ1-5; V: TRBV2; D: .; DNA: TGTGCCAGCAGTGAAGCCGGAGGGGATCAGCCCCAGCATTTT; CDR3: CASSEAGGDQPQHF
size: .; J: TRBJ1-1; V: TRBV6-5; D: .; DNA: TGTGCCAGCAGGCAAGCGGTGGGGAACACTGAAGCTTTCTTT; CDR3: CASRQAVGNTEAFF
size: .; J: TRBJ2-1; V: TRBV28; D: TRBD1; DNA: TGTGCCAGCAGTTTAACAGGGGGCAAGGGGGAGCAGTTCTTC; CDR3: CASSLTGGKGEQFF
size: few; J: TRBJ2-7; V: TRBV21-1; D: .; DNA: TGTGCCAACTTCAAGACAGTTCCGTCCTACGAGCAGTACTTC; CDR3: CANFKTVPSYEQYF
size: once; J: TRBJ1-1; V: TRBV5-1; D: .; DNA: TGCGCCAGCAGCCCGGGGGACGGGGCCGCGCTCACTGAAGCTTTCTTT; CDR3: CASSPGDGAALTEAFF
size: few; J: TRBJ2-7; V: TRBV27; D: .; DNA: TGTGCCAGCAGTTTATCTGGGAAACACGGGCAGTACTTC; CDR3: CASSLSGKHGQYF
size: once; J: TRBJ2-7; V: TRBV28; D: .; DNA: TGTGCCAGCAGTTTAGGCGGGTACGAGCAGTACTTC; CDR3: CASSLGGYEQYF
size: .; J: TRBJ1-2; V: TRBV7-2; D: .; DNA: TGTGCCAGCAGCCCTGGTCAGGGGAGGGGCTACACCTTC; CDR3: CASSPGQGRGYTF
size: .; J: TRBJ2-5; V: TRBV6-5; D: .; DNA: TGTGCCAGCAGGAAAGGGGAGACCCAGTACTTC; CDR3: CASRKGETQYF
size: few; J: TRBJ2-4; V: TRBV4-3; D: TRBD2; DNA: TGCGCCAGCAGCCAAGCCCTAGCGGGGGAAAACATTCAGTACTTC; CDR3: CASSQALAGENIQYF
size: .; J: TRBJ1-2; V: TRBV6-6; D: .; DNA: TGTGCCAGCAGTCCTCCGGGACTTCTTTTCTTC; CDR3: CASSPPGLLFF
size: .; J: TRBJ2-5; V: TRBV7-3; D: .; DNA: TGTGCCAGCAGCCAAACCGGGGGTCGAGAGACCCAGTACTTC; CDR3: CASSQTGGRETQYF
size: .; J: TRBJ2-4; V: TRBV27; D: TRBD1; DNA: TGTGCCAGCAGTTCTAGGACAGGGGGGAACATTCAGTACTTC; CDR3: CASSSRTGGNIQYF
size: .; J: TRBJ1-5; V: TRBV10-3; D: .; DNA: TGTGCCATCAGTGCCGGGAACAATCAGCCCCAGCATTTT; CDR3: CAISAGNNQPQHF
size: .; J: TRBJ2-1; V: TRBV10-1; D: .; DNA: TGCGCCAGCAGTGGGTCCTGGGACAATGAGCAGTTCTTC; CDR3: CASSGSWDNEQFF
size: .; J: TRBJ2-2; V: TRBV27; D: .; DNA: TGTGCCAGCAGTGCCCCTTCGTGGCGGCTCACCGGGGAGCTGTTTTTT; CDR3: CASSAPSWRLTGELFF
size: .; J: TRBJ1-1; V: TRBV5-1; D: .; DNA: TGCGCCAGCAGCTTGGATCCGAACACTGAAGCTTTCTTT; CDR3: CASSLDPNTEAFF
size: .; J: TRBJ2-6; V: TRBV19; D: .; DNA: TGTGCCAGTAGTATCGGAGGGTCTGGGGCCAACGTCCTGACTTTC; CDR3: CASSIGGSGANVLTF
size: .; J: TRBJ2-7; V: TRBV10-1; D: .; DNA: TGCGCCAGCAGTGAAACACAGTTCTCCTACGAGCAGTACTTC; CDR3: CASSETQFSYEQYF
size: .; J: TRBJ1-2; V: TRBV6-6; D: TRBD1; DNA: TGTGCCAGCAGTTACCCGGGACAGGGGGCAGGTAATGGCTACACCTTC; CDR3: CASSYPGQGAGNGYTF
size: .; J: TRBJ1-4; V: TRBV6-6; D: .; DNA: TGTGCCAGCAGAGCGCCTTGGCAGGCGGGAGAAAAACTGTTTTTT; CDR3: CASRAPWQAGEKLFF
size: once; J: TRBJ2-3; V: TRBV27; D: .; DNA: TGTGCCAGCAGTCCGGGGTACACAGATACGCAGTATTTT; CDR3: CASSPGYTDTQYF
size: .; J: TRBJ2-7; V: TRBV27; D: TRBD1; DNA: TGTGCCAGCAGGGTCAGGGGGCTAGGCTACGAGCAGTACTTC; CDR3: CASRVRGLGYEQYF
size: .; J: TRBJ1-6; V: TRBV7-2; D: .; DNA: TGTGCCAGCAGCTTAAGTTGGGGGGGCAATTCACCCCTCCACTTT; CDR3: CASSLSWGGNSPLHF
size: medium-sized; J: TRBJ1-1; V: TRBV7-9; D: .; DNA: TGTGCGACAAAGCTGGGAAAGAACACTGAAGCTTTCTTT; CDR3: CATKLGKNTEAFF